Sequencing of this T cell receptor beta chain was carried out in a study of CD4 T cells in relation to SARS-CoV-2 and coronaviruses. Study findings and constraints: Crossreactive clones expanded significantly less to SARS-CoV-2 than monoreactive clones. This crossreactivity analysis covered spike protein alone, no other viral proteins.

As to this clone: Its antigen is still unknown.

Naive and memory CD4+ T cells were separated from cryopreserved PBMCs. Germline CDR1 is MNHEY and CDR2 is SMNVEV (reference sequence). This CDR3 is 17 amino acids long. V lost 5 bases and J 4 bases, leaving 21 bases between the germline ends. Only in-frame clones appear in the TCRdb table, and some are missing; sequencing was by immunoSEQ multiplex PCR. The top ten clones hold roughly 22% of a sample with more than 35,000 clones, around four fifths of them seen once. Sample: memory CD4+ T cells from PBMCs, cultured in vitro. The chain is built from TRBV27 and TRBJ2-1, with D possibly matching TRBD2 (5 bases). This clonotype was obtained from an adult with COVID-19. CDR3 sequence reads: CASSPVQRRVTYNEQFF. Written as DNA, the CDR3 is TGTGCCAGCAGTCCTGTTCAGCGGCGGGTAACTTACAATGAGCAGTTCTTC.